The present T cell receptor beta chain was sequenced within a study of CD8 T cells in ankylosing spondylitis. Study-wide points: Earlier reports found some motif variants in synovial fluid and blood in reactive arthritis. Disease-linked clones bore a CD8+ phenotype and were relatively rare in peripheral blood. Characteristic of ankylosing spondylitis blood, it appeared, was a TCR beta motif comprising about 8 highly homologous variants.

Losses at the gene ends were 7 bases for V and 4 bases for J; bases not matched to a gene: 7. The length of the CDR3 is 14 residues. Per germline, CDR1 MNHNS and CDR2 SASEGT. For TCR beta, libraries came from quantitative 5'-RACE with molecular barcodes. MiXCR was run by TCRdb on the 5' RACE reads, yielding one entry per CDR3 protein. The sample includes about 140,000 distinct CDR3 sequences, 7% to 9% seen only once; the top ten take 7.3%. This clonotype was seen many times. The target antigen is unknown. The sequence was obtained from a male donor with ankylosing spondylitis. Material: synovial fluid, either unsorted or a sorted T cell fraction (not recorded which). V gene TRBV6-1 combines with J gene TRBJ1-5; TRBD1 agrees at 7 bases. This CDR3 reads CASTRQGGNQPQHF. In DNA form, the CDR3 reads TGTGCCAGCACCCGACAGGGTGGGAATCAGCCCCAGCATTTT.